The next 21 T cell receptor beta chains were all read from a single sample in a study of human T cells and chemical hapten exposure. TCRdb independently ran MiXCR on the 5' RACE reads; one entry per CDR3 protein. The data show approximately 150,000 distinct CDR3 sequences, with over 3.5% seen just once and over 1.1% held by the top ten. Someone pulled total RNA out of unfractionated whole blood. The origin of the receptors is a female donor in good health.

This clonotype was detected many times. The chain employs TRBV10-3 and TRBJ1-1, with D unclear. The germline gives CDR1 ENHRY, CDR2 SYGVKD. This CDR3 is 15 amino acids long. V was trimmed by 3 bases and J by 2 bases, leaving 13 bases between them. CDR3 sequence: CAISDNMQNNTEAFF. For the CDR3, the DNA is TGTGCCATCAGTGATAATATGCAAAATAACACTGAAGCTTTCTTT.

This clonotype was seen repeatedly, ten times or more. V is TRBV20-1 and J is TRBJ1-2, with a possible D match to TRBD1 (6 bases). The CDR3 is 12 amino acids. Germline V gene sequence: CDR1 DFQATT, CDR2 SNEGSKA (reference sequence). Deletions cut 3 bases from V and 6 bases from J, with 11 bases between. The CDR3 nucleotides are TGCAGTGCTAGTATCGGGGGGCATGGCTACACCTTC. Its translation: CSASIGGHGYTF.

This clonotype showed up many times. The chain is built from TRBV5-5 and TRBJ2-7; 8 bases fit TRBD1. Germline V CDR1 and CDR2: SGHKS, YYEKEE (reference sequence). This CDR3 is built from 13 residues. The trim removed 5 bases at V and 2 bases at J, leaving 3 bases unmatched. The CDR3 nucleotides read TGTGCCAGCAGGAGACAGGGGACCTACGAGCAGTACTTC. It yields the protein CASRRQGTYEQYF.

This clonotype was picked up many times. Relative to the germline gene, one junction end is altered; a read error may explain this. CDR3 sequence reads: CASSPPSGQEEVF. As DNA, the CDR3 is TGTGCCAGCTCACCACCGTCGGGACAGGAAGAGGTCTTC. The chain carries TRBV18 and TRBJ2-1, with TRBD1 identical over 8 bases. Germline values: CDR1 KGHSH, CDR2 LQKENI. The CDR3 covers 13 residues.

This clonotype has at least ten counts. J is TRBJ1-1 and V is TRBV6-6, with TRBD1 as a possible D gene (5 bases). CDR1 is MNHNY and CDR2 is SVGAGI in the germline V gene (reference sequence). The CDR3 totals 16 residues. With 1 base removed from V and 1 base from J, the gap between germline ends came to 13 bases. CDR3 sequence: CASSYWVLGPNTEAFF. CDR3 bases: TGTGCCAGCAGTTACTGGGTTCTGGGACCGAACACTGAAGCTTTCTTT.

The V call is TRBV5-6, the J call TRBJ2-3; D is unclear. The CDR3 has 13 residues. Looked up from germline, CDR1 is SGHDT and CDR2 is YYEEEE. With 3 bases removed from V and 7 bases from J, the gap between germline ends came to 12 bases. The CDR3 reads CASSCHVENTQYF. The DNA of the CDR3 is TGTGCCAGCAGCTGTCACGTCGAAAATACGCAGTATTTT.

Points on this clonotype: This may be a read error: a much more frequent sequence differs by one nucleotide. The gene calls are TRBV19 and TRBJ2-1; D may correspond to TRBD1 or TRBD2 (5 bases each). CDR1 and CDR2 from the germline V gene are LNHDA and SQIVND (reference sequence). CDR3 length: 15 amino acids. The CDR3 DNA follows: TGTGCCAGTACCCAACTCCGGGGCCTGAGCGGTGAGGAGTTCTTC. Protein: CASTQLRGLSGEEFF.

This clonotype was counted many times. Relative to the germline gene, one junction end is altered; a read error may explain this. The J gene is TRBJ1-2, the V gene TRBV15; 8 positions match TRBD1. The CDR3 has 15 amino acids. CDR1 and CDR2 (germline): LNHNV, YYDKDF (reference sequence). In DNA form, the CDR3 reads TGTGCCACCAGCCGAGAACGGACAGGGAGTGATGGCTACACCTTC. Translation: CATSRERTGSDGYTF.

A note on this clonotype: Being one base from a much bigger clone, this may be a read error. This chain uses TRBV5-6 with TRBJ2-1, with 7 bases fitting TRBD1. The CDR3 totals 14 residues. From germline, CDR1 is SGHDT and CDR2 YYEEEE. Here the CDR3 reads CVSSLEYRGNEQFF. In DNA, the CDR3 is TGTGTCAGCAGCTTGGAGTACAGGGGCAATGAGCAGTTCTTC.

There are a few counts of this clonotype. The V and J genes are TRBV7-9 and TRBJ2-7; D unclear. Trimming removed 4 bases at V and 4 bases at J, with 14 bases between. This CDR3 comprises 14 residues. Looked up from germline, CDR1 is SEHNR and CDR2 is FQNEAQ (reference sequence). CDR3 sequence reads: CASSSAEKSYEQYF. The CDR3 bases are TGTGCCAGCAGCTCCGCAGAAAAAAGTTACGAGCAGTACTTC.

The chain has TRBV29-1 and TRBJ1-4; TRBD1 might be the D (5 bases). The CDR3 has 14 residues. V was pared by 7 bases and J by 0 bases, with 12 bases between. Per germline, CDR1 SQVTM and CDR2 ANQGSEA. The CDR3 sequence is CSGLTTATNEKLFF. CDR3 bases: TGCAGCGGCCTAACGACAGCAACTAATGAAAAACTGTTTTTT.

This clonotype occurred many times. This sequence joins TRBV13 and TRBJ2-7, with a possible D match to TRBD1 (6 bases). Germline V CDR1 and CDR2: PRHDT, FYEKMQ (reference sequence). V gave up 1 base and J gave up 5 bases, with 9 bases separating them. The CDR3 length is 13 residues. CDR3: CASSLAWGHEQYF. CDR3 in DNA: TGTGCCAGCAGCTTAGCTTGGGGGCACGAGCAGTACTTC.

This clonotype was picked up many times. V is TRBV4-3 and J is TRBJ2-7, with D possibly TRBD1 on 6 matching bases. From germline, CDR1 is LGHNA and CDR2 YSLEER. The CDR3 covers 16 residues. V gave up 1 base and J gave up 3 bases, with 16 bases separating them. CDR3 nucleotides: TGCGCCAGCAGCCAAGTCGCAGGGGACCTTATCTACGAGCAGTACTTC. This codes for CASSQVAGDLIYEQYF.

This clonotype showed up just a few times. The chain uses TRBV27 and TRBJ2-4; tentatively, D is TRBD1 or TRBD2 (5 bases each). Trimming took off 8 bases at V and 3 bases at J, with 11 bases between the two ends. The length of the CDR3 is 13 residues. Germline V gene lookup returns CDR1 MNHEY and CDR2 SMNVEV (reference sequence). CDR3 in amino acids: CASGRGDKNIQYF. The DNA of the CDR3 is TGTGCCAGCGGACGAGGGGACAAAAACATTCAGTACTTC.

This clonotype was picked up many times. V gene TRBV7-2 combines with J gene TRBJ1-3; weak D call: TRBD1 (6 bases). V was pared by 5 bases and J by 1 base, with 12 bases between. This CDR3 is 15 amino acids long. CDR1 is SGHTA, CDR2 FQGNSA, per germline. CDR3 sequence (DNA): TGTGCCAGCAGCCCCCCAGGGGTTTCTGGAAACACCATATATTTT. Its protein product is CASSPPGVSGNTIYF.

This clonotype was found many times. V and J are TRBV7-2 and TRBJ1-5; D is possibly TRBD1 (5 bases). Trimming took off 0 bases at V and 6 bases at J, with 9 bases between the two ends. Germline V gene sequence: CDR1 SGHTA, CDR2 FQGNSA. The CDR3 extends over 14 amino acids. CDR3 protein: CASSLAGTSQPQHF. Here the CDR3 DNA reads TGTGCCAGCAGCTTAGCCGGGACCAGTCAGCCCCAGCATTTT.

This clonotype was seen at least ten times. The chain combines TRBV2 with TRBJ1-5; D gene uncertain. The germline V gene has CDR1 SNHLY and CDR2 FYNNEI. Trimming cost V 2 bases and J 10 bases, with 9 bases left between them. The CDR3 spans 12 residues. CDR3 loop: CASSESGRPQHF. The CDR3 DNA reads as TGTGCCAGCAGTGAATCAGGAAGACCCCAGCATTTT.

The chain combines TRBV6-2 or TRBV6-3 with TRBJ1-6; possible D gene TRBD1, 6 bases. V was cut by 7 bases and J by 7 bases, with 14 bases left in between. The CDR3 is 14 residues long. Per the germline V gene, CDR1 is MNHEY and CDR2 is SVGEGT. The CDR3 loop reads CASTNRAENSPLHF. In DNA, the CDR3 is TGTGCCAGCACCAACAGGGCCGAGAATTCACCCCTCCACTTT.

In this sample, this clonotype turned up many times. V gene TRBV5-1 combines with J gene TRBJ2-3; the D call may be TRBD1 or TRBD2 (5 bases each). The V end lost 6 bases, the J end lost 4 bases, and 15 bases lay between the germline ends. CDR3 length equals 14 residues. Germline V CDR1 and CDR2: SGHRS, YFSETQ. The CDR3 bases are TGCGCCAGCACACGGGGTTTGGGGCCAGATACGCAGTATTTT. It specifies CASTRGLGPDTQYF.

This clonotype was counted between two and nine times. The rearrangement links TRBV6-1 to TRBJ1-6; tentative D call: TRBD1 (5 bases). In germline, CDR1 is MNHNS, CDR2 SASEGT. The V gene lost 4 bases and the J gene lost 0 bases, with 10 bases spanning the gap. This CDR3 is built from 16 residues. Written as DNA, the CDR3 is TGTGCCAGCAGTGGACAGCCGAGCTCCTATAATTCACCCCTCCACTTT. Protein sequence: CASSGQPSSYNSPLHF.

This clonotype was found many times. CDR3 sequence: CASSLVWDSQGKNVSPLTF. The CDR3 DNA sequence: TGTGCCAGCAGTTTGGTTTGGGATTCGCAGGGGAAAAACGTCTCCCCCCTCACCTTC. This sequence joins TRBV27 and TRBJ1-2; D possibly corresponds to TRBD1 (6 bases). In germline, CDR1 is MNHEY, CDR2 SMNVEV (reference sequence). With 3 bases removed from V and 13 bases from J, the gap between germline ends came to 36 bases. The CDR3 runs to 19 residues.